The 2 T cell receptor beta chains reported below all come from one sample, sequenced in a study of T cell responses to AZD1222 COVID-19 vaccine. Sequencing was performed with immunoSEQ multiplex PCR; in TCRdb, only in-frame clones are kept and a portion is missing. The data hold 200,000 to 250,000 clones, with roughly 94% observed a single time. This material consisted of peripheral blood, taken 28 days after the second dose of the MenACWY control vaccine. The receptors were gathered from an adult who received the MenACWY meningococcal vaccine as a control.

V is TRBV6-2 or TRBV6-3 and J is TRBJ2-3, with D perhaps TRBD2 (6 bases). With 0 bases removed from V and 0 bases from J, the gap between germline ends came to 13 bases. There are 17 residues in the CDR3. Germline V lookup: CDR1 MNHEY, CDR2 SVGEGT. As DNA, the CDR3 is TGTGCCAGCAGTTACTCGAGCCGCGGGGATAGCACAGATACGCAGTATTTT. Amino acids: CASSYSSRGDSTDTQYF.

The rearrangement joins TRBV12-3 or TRBV12-4 to TRBJ2-7; D might be TRBD1 (7 bases). This CDR3 is 13 amino acids long. Between the trimmed V and J ends, which lost 8 bases and 4 bases, there was a span of 15 bases. For the CDR3, the DNA is TGTGCCAGCTCGCGGGACAGCAAATACGAGCAGTACTTC. This gives the protein CASSRDSKYEQYF.